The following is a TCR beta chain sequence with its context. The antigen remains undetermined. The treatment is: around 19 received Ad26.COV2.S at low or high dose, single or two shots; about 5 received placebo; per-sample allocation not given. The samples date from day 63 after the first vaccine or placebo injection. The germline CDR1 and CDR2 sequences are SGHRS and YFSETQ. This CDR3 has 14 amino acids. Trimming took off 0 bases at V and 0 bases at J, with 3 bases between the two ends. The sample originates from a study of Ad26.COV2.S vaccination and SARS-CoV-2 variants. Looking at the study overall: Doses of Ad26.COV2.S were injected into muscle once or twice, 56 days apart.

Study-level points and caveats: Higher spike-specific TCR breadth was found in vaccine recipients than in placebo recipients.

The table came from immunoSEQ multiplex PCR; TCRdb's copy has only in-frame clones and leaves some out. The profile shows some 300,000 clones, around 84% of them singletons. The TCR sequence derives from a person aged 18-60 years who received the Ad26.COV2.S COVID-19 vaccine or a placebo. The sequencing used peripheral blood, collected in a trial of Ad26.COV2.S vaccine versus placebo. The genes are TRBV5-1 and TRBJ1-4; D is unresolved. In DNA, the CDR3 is TGCGCCAGCAGCTTGGGGGCAACTAATGAAAAACTGTTTTTT. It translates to CASSLGATNEKLFF.